One sample yielded the 24 T cell receptor beta chains listed below, sequenced in a study of circulating and synovial CD4+ cells in juvenile arthritis. Using immunoSEQ multiplex PCR, the repertoire was profiled, and TCRdb retains in-frame clones only, with some absent. In the table there are tens of thousands of clones, roughly 95% of which are singletons. The material sequenced was CD4+ T cells from blood. Receptors originate from a human donor with juvenile idiopathic arthritis.

The chain has TRBV28 and TRBJ2-1, with D perhaps matching TRBD2 (7 bases). The CDR3 length is 15 residues. Germline V lookup: CDR1 MDHEN, CDR2 SYDVKM. The V gene lost 4 bases and the J gene lost 4 bases, with 14 bases spanning the gap. The CDR3 protein is CASSWGRGGYNEQFF. Written as DNA, the CDR3 is TGTGCCAGCAGTTGGGGGAGGGGGGGGTACAATGAGCAGTTCTTC.

V gene TRBV5-6 combines with J gene TRBJ2-7, with 7 bases lining up with TRBD2. The CDR3 has 16 amino acids. With V trimmed by 7 bases and J by 5 bases, 18 bases remained unmatched. Germline V gives CDR1 SGHDT, CDR2 YYEEEE. The CDR3 here is CASGSIREASPHEQYF. CDR3 nucleotides: TGTGCCAGCGGTTCAATACGGGAGGCCTCCCCCCACGAGCAGTACTTC.

The chain is built from TRBV7-2 and TRBJ2-1; 11 bases align to TRBD2. Germline lookup yields CDR1 SGHTA and CDR2 FQGNSA. The V gene end was trimmed by 1 base and the J gene end by 4 bases; junction bases not matched to a gene: 6. The CDR3 length is 17 residues. CDR3 nucleotide sequence: TGTGCCAGCAGCTTAGTGTCGGCTAGCGGGGGGTACAATGAGCAGTTCTTC. This encodes CASSLVSASGGYNEQFF.

The chain joins TRBV10-1 to TRBJ2-1; TRBD2 matches 8 bases. Germline V gene sequence: CDR1 WNHNN, CDR2 SYGVQD (reference sequence). CDR3 length: 14 amino acids. Germline trimming cut 6 bases from V and 7 bases from J; bases unmatched to any gene: 8. The CDR3 coding sequence is TGCGCCAGCAGCCACGGGACTAGGAATAATGAGCAGTTCTTC. This encodes CASSHGTRNNEQFF.

The genes are TRBV5-1 and TRBJ2-7; no reliable D call. V lost 2 bases and J 0 bases, leaving 9 bases between the germline ends. The CDR3 contains 14 residues. Germline lookup yields CDR1 SGHRS and CDR2 YFSETQ. CDR3 protein: CASSLRVSSYEQYF. CDR3 in DNA: TGCGCCAGCAGCTTACGGGTGAGCTCCTACGAGCAGTACTTC.

The chain joins TRBV9 to TRBJ1-2, with D possibly being TRBD1 (5 bases). This CDR3 region has 13 residues. Trimming stripped 0 bases from V and 7 bases from J, with 10 bases between. CDR1 is SGDLS and CDR2 is YYNGEE in the germline V gene. The CDR3 loop is CASSVAGMRGYTF. The CDR3 coding sequence is TGTGCCAGCAGCGTAGCAGGGATGCGTGGCTACACCTTC. The full variable domain, its missing parts supplied by reference TRBV9 and TRBJ1-2, is DSGVTQTPKHLITATGQRVTLRCSPRSGDLSVYWYQQSLDQGLQFLIQYYNGEERAKGNILERFSAQQFPDLHSELNLSSLELGDSALYFCASSVAGMRGYTFGSGTRLTVV.

V is TRBV9 and J is TRBJ2-7, with 7 bases matching TRBD2. Germline assignment: CDR1 SGDLS and CDR2 YYNGEE. The CDR3 totals 18 residues. J was trimmed by 6 bases and V by 3 bases; bases with no gene match: 21. The CDR3 DNA sequence: TGTGCCAGCAGCGGGGGGGGGTCTGGTGGAGGGGCGCGGAGCGAGCAGTACTTC. Protein: CASSGGGSGGGARSEQYF.

This rearrangement joins TRBV6-6 to TRBJ2-2, with 7 bases fitting TRBD1. Germline CDR1 and CDR2: MNHNY and SVGAGI (reference sequence). Trimming took 4 bases from V and 1 from J; bases not matched to a gene: 0. The CDR3 totals 14 residues. The CDR3 is CASSWDRNTGELFF. The CDR3, as DNA: TGTGCCAGCAGTTGGGACAGGAACACCGGGGAGCTGTTTTTT.

The chain couples TRBV15 to TRBJ2-7; 8 bases match TRBD1. Germline V gene lookup returns CDR1 LNHNV and CDR2 YYDKDF (reference sequence). J was trimmed by 5 bases and V by 5 bases; bases with no gene match: 11. The length of the CDR3 is 15 residues. CDR3 bases: TGTGCCACCAGCGGGGGGACGGCAGGGGGCCACGAGCAGTACTTC. This translates into CATSGGTAGGHEQYF.

This clone was counted once. The V call is TRBV19, the J call TRBJ2-3, with TRBD2 matching over 11 bases. V trimming: 6 bases; J trimming: 1 base; junction bases outside the gene matches: 3. In germline, CDR1 is LNHDA, CDR2 SQIVND (reference sequence). The length of the CDR3 is 15 residues. CDR3 region: CASRLAGDRTDTQYF. The CDR3 coding sequence is TGTGCCAGTAGACTAGCGGGAGATCGCACAGATACGCAGTATTTT.

The J gene is TRBJ1-1, the V gene TRBV28; tentative D call: TRBD1 (5 bases). The CDR3 length is 15 residues. The germline V gene has CDR1 MDHEN and CDR2 SYDVKM. Deletions cut 6 bases from V and 0 bases from J, with 14 bases between. The CDR3 is CASRPPDRLNTEAFF. CDR3 DNA sequence: TGTGCCAGCAGACCCCCCGACAGACTGAACACTGAAGCTTTCTTT.

J is TRBJ2-5 and V is TRBV14, with 7 bases identical to TRBD2. Germline V gene sequence: CDR1 SGHDN, CDR2 FVKESK. J gave up 5 bases and V 7 bases, and 7 bases lay outside the gene matches. The CDR3 is 13 amino acids. The chain's CDR3 is CASIWGEGETQYF. CDR3 DNA sequence: TGTGCCAGCATTTGGGGGGAGGGGGAGACCCAGTACTTC.

V usage is TRBV13 and J usage is TRBJ2-3; 8 bases fit TRBD2. The CDR3 contains 16 residues. Trimming cost V 1 base and J 6 bases; bases outside gene matches: 9. Germline CDR1 reads PRHDT; CDR2 reads FYEKMQ (reference sequence). CDR3 nucleotide sequence: TGTGCCAGCAGCTTAGCTGGCGGGGGGTTCCCCGATACGCAGTATTTT. It codes for CASSLAGGGFPDTQYF.

The CDR3 is CASSEVGQGTEAFF. The CDR3 DNA follows: TGTGCCAGCAGTGAAGTCGGACAGGGAACTGAAGCTTTCTTT. The chain carries TRBV2 and TRBJ1-1; 8 positions agree with TRBD1. Germline V CDR1 and CDR2: SNHLY, FYNNEI. The CDR3 is 14 residues long. Unmatched junction bases numbered 3, after V lost 1 base and J lost 5 bases.

V usage is TRBV7-2 and J usage is TRBJ2-7, with 8 bases lining up with TRBD2. The V and J ends lost 5 bases and 5 bases, in that order; junction bases with no gene match: 5. The CDR3 totals 13 residues. Germline CDR1 and CDR2: SGHTA and FQGNSA. The CDR3 DNA sequence: TGTGCCAGCAGCCTCCGGACTAGCCACGAGCAGTACTTC. It yields the protein CASSLRTSHEQYF.

This clone was found a few times. Additional DNA sequences in this sample encode the identical CDR3. The chain joins TRBV18 to TRBJ1-6, with D possibly matching TRBD1 (5 bases). Trimming took 3 bases from V and 7 from J, leaving 7 bases between them. This CDR3 comprises 13 residues. Germline V CDR1 and CDR2: KGHSH, LQKENI. The CDR3 sequence is CASSPQGNSPLHF. The CDR3 coding sequence is TGTGCCAGCTCACCTCAGGGAAATTCACCCCTCCACTTT.

The rearrangement joins TRBV6-5 to TRBJ1-1; 7 bases match TRBD1. V shed 6 bases and J 0 bases; nucleotides not matched to a gene: 4. Germline values: CDR1 MNHEY, CDR2 SVGAGI. The CDR3 consists of 14 residues. The DNA for the CDR3 is TGTGCCAGCAGAGTAACAGGGGTGAACACTGAAGCTTTCTTT. Protein sequence: CASRVTGVNTEAFF.

This clone is a singleton in its sample. The chain carries TRBV4-1 and TRBJ2-5, with D possibly TRBD2 on 6 matching bases. Germline V gene sequence: CDR1 MGHRA, CDR2 YSYEKL. CDR3 length: 16 amino acids. V was clipped by 4 bases and J by 5 bases, with 20 bases between them. This CDR3 is CASSRTGTPGWETQYF. The CDR3 nucleotides are TGCGCCAGCAGCCGAACCGGGACTCCAGGGTGGGAGACCCAGTACTTC.

The genes are TRBV11-1 and TRBJ1-2; 9 positions match TRBD1. The CDR3 sequence is 19 residues long. V gave up 5 bases and J gave up 1 base; unmatched junction bases: 17. Germline CDR1 and CDR2: SGHAT and FQDESV (reference sequence). The CDR3 DNA sequence: TGTGCCAGCAGCCGCCGCCCCCGGGACAGGGTAGACGGTAACTATGGCTACACCTTC. It yields the protein CASSRRPRDRVDGNYGYTF. Filled out from reference TRBV11-1 and TRBJ1-2, the complete variable domain reads EAEVAQSPRYKITEKSQAVAFWCDPISGHATLYWYRQILGQGPELLVQFQDESVVDDSQLPKDRFSAERLKGVDSTLKIQPAELGDSAMYLCASSRRPRDRVDGNYGYTFGSGTRLTVV.

The chain links TRBV5-4 to TRBJ2-5; perhaps TRBD2 as D (6 bases). This CDR3 is built from 17 residues. V lost 4 bases and J 0 bases, leaving 19 bases between the germline ends. In germline, CDR1 is SGHNT, CDR2 YYREEE (reference sequence). CDR3: CASSMIGSPRDQETQYF. The CDR3 region has the DNA TGTGCCAGCAGCATGATCGGGAGCCCCAGGGACCAAGAGACCCAGTACTTC.

The chain uses TRBV25-1 and TRBJ2-3, with TRBD2 as a possible D gene (6 bases). Germline CDR1 is MGHDK and CDR2 is SYGVNS. The CDR3 has 13 amino acids. V lost 7 bases, J lost 7 bases, and 15 bases lay in between. CDR3 in DNA: TGTGCCAGCACTGGAACTAGCATGAATACGCAGTATTTT. Its translation: CASTGTSMNTQYF.

V usage is TRBV18 and J usage is TRBJ1-1, with 10 bases aligning to TRBD1. The length of the CDR3 is 16 residues. V trimming: 3 bases; J trimming: 1 base; junction bases outside the gene matches: 5. Germline V CDR1 and CDR2: KGHSH, LQKENI. The CDR3 loop is CASSPFGQGGNTEAFF. The CDR3 DNA follows: TGTGCCAGCTCACCTTTTGGACAGGGGGGGAACACTGAAGCTTTCTTT.

This clone was seen once. The V call is TRBV27, the J call TRBJ1-3; perhaps TRBD1 as D (5 bases). In germline, CDR1 is MNHEY, CDR2 SMNVEV (reference sequence). This CDR3 is built from 15 residues. The germline V and J ends were trimmed by 5 bases and 4 bases, with 15 bases remaining between them. CDR3: CASSPLYGGGNTIYF. The CDR3 nucleotides are TGTGCCAGCAGTCCCCTTTACGGGGGGGGAAACACCATATATTTT.

The chain combines TRBV5-1 with TRBJ2-7, with no clear D. The germline V gene has CDR1 SGHRS and CDR2 YFSETQ. With 0 bases removed from V and 0 bases from J, the gap between germline ends came to 13 bases. The CDR3 loop spans 16 amino acids. CDR3 region: CASSLGPGPSSYEQYF. The CDR3 DNA reads as TGCGCCAGCAGCTTGGGTCCAGGTCCAAGCTCCTACGAGCAGTACTTC. Full variable domain (outside the CDR3, taken from reference TRBV5-1 and TRBJ2-7): KAGVTQTPRYLIKTRGQQVTLSCSPISGHRSVSWYQQTPGQGLQFLFEYFSETQRNKGNFPGRFSGRQFSNSRSEMNVSTLELGDSALYLCASSLGPGPSSYEQYFGPGTRLTVT.